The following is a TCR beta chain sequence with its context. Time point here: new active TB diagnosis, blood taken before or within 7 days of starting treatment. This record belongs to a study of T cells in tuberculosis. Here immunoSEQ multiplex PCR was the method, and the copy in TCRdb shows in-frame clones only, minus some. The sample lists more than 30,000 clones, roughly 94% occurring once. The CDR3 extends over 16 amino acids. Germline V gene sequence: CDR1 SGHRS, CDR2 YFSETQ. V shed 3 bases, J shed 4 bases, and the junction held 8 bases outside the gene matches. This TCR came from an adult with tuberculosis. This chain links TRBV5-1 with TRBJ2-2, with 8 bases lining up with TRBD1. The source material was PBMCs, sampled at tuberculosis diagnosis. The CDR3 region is CASSSDREYPTGELFF. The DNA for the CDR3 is TGCGCCAGCAGCTCGGACAGGGAATATCCCACCGGGGAGCTGTTTTTT.